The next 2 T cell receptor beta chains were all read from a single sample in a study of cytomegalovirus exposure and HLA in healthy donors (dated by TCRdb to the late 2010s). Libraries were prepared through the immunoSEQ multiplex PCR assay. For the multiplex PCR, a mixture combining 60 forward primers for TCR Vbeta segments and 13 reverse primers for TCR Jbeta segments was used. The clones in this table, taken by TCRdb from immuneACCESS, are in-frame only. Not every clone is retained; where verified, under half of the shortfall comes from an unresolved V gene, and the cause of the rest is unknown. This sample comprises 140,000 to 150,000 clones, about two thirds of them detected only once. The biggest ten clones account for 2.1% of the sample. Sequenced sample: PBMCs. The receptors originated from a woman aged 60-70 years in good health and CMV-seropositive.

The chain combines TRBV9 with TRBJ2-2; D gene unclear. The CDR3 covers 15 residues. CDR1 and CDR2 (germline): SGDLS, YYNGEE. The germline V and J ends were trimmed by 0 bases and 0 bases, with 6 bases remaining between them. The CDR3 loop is CASSVGLANTGELFF. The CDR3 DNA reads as TGTGCCAGCAGCGTAGGCCTAGCGAACACCGGGGAGCTGTTTTTT.

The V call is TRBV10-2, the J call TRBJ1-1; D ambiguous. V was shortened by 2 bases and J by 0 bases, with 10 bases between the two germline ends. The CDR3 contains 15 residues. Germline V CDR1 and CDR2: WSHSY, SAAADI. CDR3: CASSERGYMNTEAFF. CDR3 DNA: TGCGCCAGCAGTGAGAGAGGATACATGAACACTGAAGCTTTCTTT.